This T cell receptor (beta chain) originates from a study of blood T cell repertoires in COVID-19. From germline, CDR1 is SGHTA and CDR2 FQGNSA. The V and J ends lost 1 base and 5 bases respectively, with 14 bases between them. This CDR3 has 15 amino acids. In the authors' workflow: Cell counts per sample came from amplifying reference gene primers. Here immunoSEQ multiplex PCR was the method, and the copy in TCRdb shows in-frame clones only, minus some. V, J and clone size are taken as reported in that table, and D and trimming were inferred from the DNA itself. This sample carries over 200,000 clones, about 70% of them seen once, and the ten largest clones take 3.3%.

The TCR was taken from a woman of 80 years or more with acute or convalescent COVID-19. This sequence joins TRBV7-2 and TRBJ1-2; TRBD1 might be the D (6 bases). Sequencing was performed on peripheral blood. CDR3 in amino acids: CASSLVQGSGYGYTF. In DNA form, the CDR3 reads TGTGCCAGCAGCTTAGTCCAGGGGTCAGGATATGGCTACACCTTC.